This TCR beta chain stems from a study of blood T cell repertoires in COVID-19. Patients at the Seattle site were enrolled during active infection and followed longitudinally. The length of the CDR3 is 12 residues. The germline gives CDR1 MNHNY, CDR2 SVGAGI (reference sequence). V was clipped by 4 bases and J by 13 bases; unmatched bases: 9. Authors' methods: For nucleated cells, counts were estimated from reference gene primer amplification. Profiled with immunoSEQ multiplex PCR; TCRdb holds only in-frame clones, not every one. Clonal size and the V and J genes are those of that table, whereas D and trimming came from the DNA. The sample includes almost 65,000 clones, about 90% of them seen just once.

The sequence was obtained from a woman in her sixties with COVID-19, enrolled during active disease. The J gene is TRBJ2-5, the V gene TRBV6-6; 7 bases align to TRBD1. The sequenced material came from peripheral blood. The CDR3 bases are TGTGCCAGCAGTTCGGACAGGCAGGACCGGTACTTC. Amino acid sequence: CASSSDRQDRYF.